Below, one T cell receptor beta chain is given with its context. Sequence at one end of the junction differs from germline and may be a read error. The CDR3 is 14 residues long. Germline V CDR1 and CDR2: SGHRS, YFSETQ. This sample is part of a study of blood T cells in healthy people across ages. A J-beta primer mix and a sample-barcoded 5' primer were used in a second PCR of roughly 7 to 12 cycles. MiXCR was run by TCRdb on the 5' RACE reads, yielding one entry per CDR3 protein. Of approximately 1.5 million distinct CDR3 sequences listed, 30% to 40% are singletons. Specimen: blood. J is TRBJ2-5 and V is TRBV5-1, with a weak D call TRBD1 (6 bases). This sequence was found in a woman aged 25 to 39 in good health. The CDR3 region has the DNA TGCACCAGCAGCTTGGGGCAGGGGCAAGAGACCCAGTACTTC. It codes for CTSSLGQGQETQYF. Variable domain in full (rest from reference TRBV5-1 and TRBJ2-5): KAGVTQTPRYLIKTRGQQVTLSCSPISGHRSVSWYQQTPGQGLQFLFEYFSETQRNKGNFPGRFSGRQFSNSRSEMNVSTLELGDSALYLCTSSLGQGQETQYFGPGTRLLVL.